The 12 T cell receptor beta chains below come from one sample, sequenced in a study of blood T cell repertoires in COVID-19. The table came from immunoSEQ multiplex PCR; TCRdb's copy has only in-frame clones and leaves some out. The data contain over 150,000 clones, under 90% of them seen just once; the ten biggest clones take up roughly 1.9%. The source material was peripheral blood. The receptors derive from a woman aged 80 or over with acute or convalescent COVID-19.

This clone turned up a few times. Written as DNA, the CDR3 is TGTGCCAGCAGTTATCGGCGGGAGAGTTACGAGCAGTACTTC. Residues: CASSYRRESYEQYF. This rearrangement joins TRBV6-5 to TRBJ2-7, with 7 bases lining up with TRBD2. The germline CDR1 and CDR2 sequences are MNHEY and SVGAGI. The CDR3 has 14 residues. V gave up 3 bases and J gave up 4 bases; unmatched junction bases: 6.

The gene calls are TRBV2 and TRBJ2-7, with a tentative D call TRBD1 (6 bases). The CDR3 contains 15 residues. Germline CDR1 and CDR2: SNHLY and FYNNEI. V was shortened by 6 bases and J by 3 bases, with 18 bases between the two germline ends. In DNA form, the CDR3 reads TGTGCCAGCAGCGGACGCCTTGAGGACAGCTACGAGCAGTACTTC. It specifies CASSGRLEDSYEQYF.

J is TRBJ2-1 and V is TRBV4-1, with D uncertain. Germline V gives CDR1 MGHRA, CDR2 YSYEKL. The V gene lost 6 bases and the J gene lost 0 bases, with 9 bases spanning the gap. The CDR3 has 14 amino acids. DNA for the CDR3: TGCGCCAGCAGACCCGTCGGCTCCTACAATGAGCAGTTCTTC. The encoded protein is CASRPVGSYNEQFF.

This clone was detected a few times. DNA of the CDR3: TGCAGCGCCTCAGGACAGGGGACGGGTGGCTATGGCTACACCTTC. This encodes CSASGQGTGGYGYTF. The V call is TRBV29-1, the J call TRBJ1-2; 9 bases agree with TRBD1. V lost 7 bases to trimming and J lost 4 bases; unmatched junction nucleotides: 13. Germline values: CDR1 SQVTM, CDR2 ANQGSEA. This CDR3 has 15 amino acids.

The chain combines TRBV29-1 with TRBJ1-2; maybe TRBD1 (5 bases). V lost 5 bases and J lost 5, with 9 bases in between. Germline CDR1 reads SQVTM; CDR2 reads ANQGSEA. CDR3 length equals 11 residues. The CDR3 nucleotides are TGCAGCGTTTGGGGGACTTATGGCTACACCTTC. Translation gives CSVWGTYGYTF.

The CDR3 DNA follows: TGTGCCACCAGCAGAGGCTCAGGGGGAGAGACCCAGTACTTC. Its translation: CATSRGSGGETQYF. The rearrangement joins TRBV15 to TRBJ2-5; 7 bases match TRBD1. From germline, CDR1 is LNHNV and CDR2 YYDKDF (reference sequence). This CDR3 spans 14 amino acids. V lost 1 base, J lost 4 bases, and 3 bases stayed unmatched.

The rearrangement uses TRBV7-3 and TRBJ2-1; weak D call: TRBD1 (5 bases). The CDR3 consists of 15 residues. V was pared by 2 bases and J by 2 bases, with 10 bases between. CDR1 SGHTA and CDR2 FQGTGA come from the germline V gene. This chain's CDR3 is CASSLQGYPYNEQFF. The CDR3 region has the DNA TGTGCCAGCAGCTTACAGGGATACCCCTACAATGAGCAGTTCTTC.

This clone occurred once. Different DNA sequences within this sample yield the same CDR3. V is TRBV2 and J is TRBJ2-7; D unclear. Germline V gene lookup returns CDR1 SNHLY and CDR2 FYNNEI. Trimming pared 3 bases from V and 4 bases from J, leaving 7 bases between. CDR3 size: 12 residues. CDR3 coding DNA: TGTGCCAGCAGTGAGTACGGGTACGAGCAGTACTTC. Amino acids: CASSEYGYEQYF.

This sequence joins TRBV7-2 and TRBJ2-1; 12 nucleotides align to TRBD2. V trimming: 5 bases; J trimming: 12 bases; junction bases outside the gene matches: 14. The CDR3 totals 16 residues. Looked up from germline, CDR1 is SGHTA and CDR2 is FQGNSA. The CDR3 here is CASSDGTSGYVVGQFF. The CDR3 nucleotides are TGTGCCAGCAGCGATGGGACTAGCGGGTATGTTGTGGGGCAGTTCTTC.

This chain uses TRBV30 with TRBJ1-6; 9 positions match TRBD1. The CDR3 is made up of 14 amino acids. V lost 4 bases to trimming and J lost 6 bases; unmatched junction nucleotides: 4. In germline, CDR1 is GTSNPN, CDR2 SVGIG (reference sequence). CDR3 loop: CAWKQGATNSPLHF. The CDR3 nucleotides are TGTGCCTGGAAACAGGGGGCGACTAATTCACCCCTCCACTTT.

The CDR3 here is CASSSTDTDTQYF. The DNA for the CDR3 is TGTGCCAGCAGTTCTACAGACACAGATACGCAGTATTTT. The chain employs TRBV28 and TRBJ2-3; the D is unclear. CDR1 MDHEN and CDR2 SYDVKM come from the germline V gene. The CDR3 loop spans 13 amino acids. V was clipped by 4 bases and J by 2 bases, with 7 bases between them.

The chain carries TRBV19 and TRBJ1-1, with 9 positions matching TRBD1. Germline CDR1 LNHDA, CDR2 SQIVND (reference sequence). The CDR3 totals 13 residues. V was pared by 4 bases and J by 7 bases, with 4 bases of the junction left unmatched. CDR3: CASSTQGAVEAFF. The CDR3 DNA sequence: TGTGCCAGTAGTACACAGGGGGCTGTTGAAGCTTTCTTT.